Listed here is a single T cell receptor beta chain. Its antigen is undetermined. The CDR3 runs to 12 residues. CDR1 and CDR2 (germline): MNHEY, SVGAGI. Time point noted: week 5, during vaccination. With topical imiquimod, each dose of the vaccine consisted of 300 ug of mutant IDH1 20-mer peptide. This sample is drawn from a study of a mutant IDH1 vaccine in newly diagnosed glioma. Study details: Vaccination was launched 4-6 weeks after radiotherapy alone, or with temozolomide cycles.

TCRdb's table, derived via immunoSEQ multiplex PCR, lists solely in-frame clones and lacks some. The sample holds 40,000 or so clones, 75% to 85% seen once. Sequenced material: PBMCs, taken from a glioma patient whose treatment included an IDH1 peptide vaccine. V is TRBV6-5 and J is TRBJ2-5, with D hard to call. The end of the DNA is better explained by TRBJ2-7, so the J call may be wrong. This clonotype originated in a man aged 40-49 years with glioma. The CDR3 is CASSGGTYEQYF. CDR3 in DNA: TGTGCCAGCAGTGGCGGAACCTACGAGCAGTACTTC.